This T cell receptor beta chain was observed in a study of T cells in Graves' hyperthyroidism and ophthalmopathy. The source material, RNA transcripts, was used to amplify TCR beta CDR3 regions. Researchers ran a first-round RT-PCR on the TCR CDR3 using the HTBI primer set. TCRdb ran MiXCR on the multiplex PCR reads and lists one entry per CDR3 protein. The data contain roughly 740,000 distinct CDR3 sequences, 16% of them singletons. This clonotype was counted many times. The CDR3 has 13 amino acids. V was clipped by 6 bases and J by 5 bases; unmatched bases: 3. Germline CDR1 and CDR2: MDHEN and SYDVKM.

The sample consisted of blood. The source of this sequence is a man younger than 35 with Graves' hyperthyroidism. V is TRBV28 and J is TRBJ2-7, with 11 bases that match TRBD1. The CDR3: CASRDRGLNEQYF. The CDR3 DNA follows: TGTGCCAGCAGGGACAGGGGGCTGAACGAGCAGTACTTC.